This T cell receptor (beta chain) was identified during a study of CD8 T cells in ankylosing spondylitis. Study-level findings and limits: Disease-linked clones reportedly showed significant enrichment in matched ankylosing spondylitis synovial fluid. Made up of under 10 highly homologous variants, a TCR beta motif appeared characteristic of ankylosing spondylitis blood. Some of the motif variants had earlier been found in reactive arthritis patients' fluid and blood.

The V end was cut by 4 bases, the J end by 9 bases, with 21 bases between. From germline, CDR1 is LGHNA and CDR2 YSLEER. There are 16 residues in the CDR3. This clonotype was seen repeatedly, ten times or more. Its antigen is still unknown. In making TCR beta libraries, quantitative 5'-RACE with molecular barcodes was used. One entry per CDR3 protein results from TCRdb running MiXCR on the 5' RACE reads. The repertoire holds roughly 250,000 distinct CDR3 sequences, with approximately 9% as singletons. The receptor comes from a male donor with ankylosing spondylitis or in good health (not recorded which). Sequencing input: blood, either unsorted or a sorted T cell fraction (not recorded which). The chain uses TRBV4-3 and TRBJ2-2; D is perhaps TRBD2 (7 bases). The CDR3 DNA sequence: TGCGCCAGCAGCCCCTTGTCGGGGGCTAGCGGACGGGAGCTGTTTTTT. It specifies CASSPLSGASGRELFF.